One sample yielded the 14 T cell receptor beta chains listed below, sequenced in a study of CD8+ T cells in alopecia areata. TCR sequencing used cDNA made by reverse transcription of extracted RNA. Profiling relied on immunoSEQ multiplex PCR, and the TCRdb table lists in-frame clones only, not all of them. There are 150,000 or so clones in the sample; 87% occur only once, and roughly 16% lies in the top ten. Source: CD8+ T cells sorted from blood, taken at week 0. These receptor sequences come from a human donor with alopecia areata.

This chain connects TRBV2 to TRBJ1-1, with D possibly TRBD1 on 6 matching bases. With 6 bases removed from V and 7 bases from J, the gap between germline ends came to 15 bases. The germline gives CDR1 SNHLY, CDR2 FYNNEI. The CDR3 extends over 13 amino acids. The CDR3 nucleotides read TGTGCCAGCAGCTTCACGGGACATTTTGAAGCTTTCTTT. As protein: CASSFTGHFEAFF. Filled out from reference TRBV2 and TRBJ1-1, the complete variable domain reads EPEVTQTPSHQVTQMGQEVILRCVPISNHLYFYWYRQILGQKVEFLVSFYNNEISEKSEIFDDQFSVERPDGSNFTLKIRSTKLEDSAMYFCASSFTGHFEAFFGQGTRLTVV.

This clone was picked up one time. The V call is TRBV30, the J call TRBJ2-1; 7 nucleotides agree with TRBD1. The germline CDR1 and CDR2 sequences are GTSNPN and SVGIG (reference sequence). The CDR3 runs to 15 residues. V shed 5 bases and J 0 bases; nucleotides not matched to a gene: 7. The CDR3 is CAWQSGQSSYNEQFF. The CDR3 nucleotides are TGTGCCTGGCAATCGGGACAGAGCTCCTACAATGAGCAGTTCTTC. The whole variable domain, filled in from reference TRBV30 and TRBJ2-1, reads SQTIHQWPATLVQPVGSPLSLECTVEGTSNPNLYWYRQAAGRGLQLLFYSVGIGQISSEVPQNLSASRPQDRQFILSSKKLLLSDSGFYLCAWQSGQSSYNEQFFGPGTRLTVL.

The rearrangement uses TRBV29-1 and TRBJ2-7; D unresolved. Germline CDR1 reads SQVTM; CDR2 reads ANQGSEA. Trimming shortened V by 0 bases and J by 6 bases, and 12 bases separated the two germline ends. The CDR3 has 13 residues. The CDR3: CSVEEVGLREQYF. The CDR3 DNA is TGCAGCGTTGAAGAGGTCGGGCTCCGCGAGCAGTACTTC.

This chain uses TRBV10-3 with TRBJ2-7; perhaps TRBD1 as D (6 bases). V was cut by 3 bases and J by 0 bases, with 15 bases left in between. Germline assignment: CDR1 ENHRY and CDR2 SYGVKD. The CDR3 totals 16 residues. The CDR3 protein is CAISDLGHRLSYEQYF. The CDR3 nucleotides are TGTGCCATCAGTGATCTGGGACACCGCCTCTCCTACGAGCAGTACTTC.

This clone was detected only a few times. The V call is TRBV29-1, the J call TRBJ1-2; D not certain. Germline CDR1 SQVTM, CDR2 ANQGSEA. The length of the CDR3 is 13 residues. V was trimmed by 6 bases and J by 3 bases, leaving 14 bases between them. The CDR3 nucleotides read TGCAGCGTGCGGACGGAGAGTTACTATGGCTACACCTTC. Protein product: CSVRTESYYGYTF.

This chain uses TRBV27 with TRBJ2-3; 7 nucleotides align to TRBD1. The V and J ends lost 8 bases and 3 bases, in that order; junction bases with no gene match: 8. The CDR3 sequence is 14 residues long. Germline values: CDR1 MNHEY, CDR2 SMNVEV (reference sequence). In DNA, the CDR3 is TGTGCCAGCGCCCCCGTCAGGGGGACAGATACGCAGTATTTT. It yields the protein CASAPVRGTDTQYF.

This rearrangement joins TRBV29-1 to TRBJ2-1; TRBD1 matches 7 bases. CDR3 size: 13 residues. J lost 0 bases, V lost 7 bases, and 3 bases had no gene match. Germline CDR1 SQVTM, CDR2 ANQGSEA. CDR3 DNA sequence: TGCAGCGGGGGGACAGACTCCTACAATGAGCAGTTCTTC. Its translation is CSGGTDSYNEQFF.

Only one count was recorded for this clone. This chain links TRBV6-5 with TRBJ2-1; 9 bases line up with TRBD1. Per germline, CDR1 MNHEY and CDR2 SVGAGI. The V gene end was trimmed by 4 bases and the J gene end by 9 bases; junction bases not matched to a gene: 4. The CDR3 consists of 13 residues. CDR3 region: CASSWTGESEQFF. The CDR3 nucleotides read TGTGCCAGCAGTTGGACAGGGGAAAGTGAGCAGTTCTTC.

The V and J genes are TRBV27 and TRBJ2-1, with D possibly TRBD1 on 6 matching bases. From germline, CDR1 is MNHEY and CDR2 SMNVEV (reference sequence). There are 13 residues in the CDR3. With 3 bases removed from V and 4 bases from J, the gap between germline ends came to 7 bases. This CDR3 is CASSFRGYNEQFF. The CDR3, as DNA: TGTGCCAGCAGTTTTAGGGGGTACAATGAGCAGTTCTTC.

This rearrangement joins TRBV5-1 to TRBJ2-7, with D uncertain. With 0 bases removed from V and 5 bases from J, the gap between germline ends came to 12 bases. There are 14 residues in the CDR3. Germline values: CDR1 SGHRS, CDR2 YFSETQ. CDR3 sequence (DNA): TGCGCCAGCAGCTTGGGGGTGACGGGCAACGAGCAGTACTTC. This encodes CASSLGVTGNEQYF.

This chain connects TRBV29-1 to TRBJ2-2; D gene unclear. Germline values: CDR1 SQVTM, CDR2 ANQGSEA. V dropped 0 bases and J dropped 0 bases, with 5 bases sitting between them. This CDR3 comprises 14 residues. Here the CDR3 reads CSVEDPPNTGELFF. For the CDR3, the DNA is TGCAGCGTTGAAGATCCACCGAACACCGGGGAGCTGTTTTTT.

The genes are TRBV6-1 and TRBJ1-1; possible D gene TRBD1, 6 bases. CDR3 length equals 15 residues. V lost 2 bases and J lost 1, with 11 bases in between. Germline-derived CDR1 and CDR2 are MNHNS and SASEGT. The CDR3 reads CASSEYPRGNTEAFF. CDR3 nucleotides: TGTGCCAGCAGTGAATACCCCAGGGGGAACACTGAAGCTTTCTTT.

This clone has just a few counts. The J gene is TRBJ2-7, the V gene TRBV29-1, with unresolved D. The CDR3 totals 13 residues. Germline CDR1 reads SQVTM; CDR2 reads ANQGSEA. Between the trimmed V and J ends, which lost 2 bases and 2 bases, there was a span of 10 bases. CDR3 loop: CSVESAKTYEQYF. The CDR3 bases are TGCAGCGTTGAATCCGCGAAGACCTACGAGCAGTACTTC.

This clone has only one observation. The rearrangement uses TRBV6-1 and TRBJ2-7; unclear D gene. The CDR3 runs to 15 residues. Germline V lookup: CDR1 MNHNS, CDR2 SASEGT. Trimming shortened V by 1 base and J by 3 bases, and 13 bases separated the two germline ends. The CDR3 coding sequence is TGTGCCAGCAGTGAAGGGTCAGAGACCTACTACGAGCAGTACTTC. Translating it yields CASSEGSETYYEQYF.